Each of the 8 T cell receptor beta chains below was sequenced from the same sample in a study of vaccination effects on CD4 cells after COVID-19. Sequencing used immunoSEQ multiplex PCR; TCRdb keeps in-frame clones, though not all of them. Found here are tens of thousands of clones, about 73% of them singletons; the top ten hold 10%. These receptors have no identified antigens. Peptide-pool stimulation followed by sequencing identified expanded antigen-specific CD4+ clonotypes in the ViraFEST assay. With 10 days of culture completed, CD4+ T cells were isolated. Vaccine administered to participants consisted of two doses of either BNT162b2 or mRNA-1273. The specimen was CD4+ T cells from PBMCs cultured with HCoV-NL63 spike peptides, collected after COVID-19 vaccination. These receptors were obtained from a human donor who received a COVID-19 vaccine.

This rearrangement joins TRBV19 to TRBJ1-2; weak D call: TRBD1 (5 bases). The germline CDR1 and CDR2 sequences are LNHDA and SQIVND (reference sequence). The V end was cut by 3 bases, the J end by 2 bases, with 13 bases between. This CDR3 region has 15 residues. The CDR3 sequence: CASSIVGATNYGYTF. CDR3 coding DNA: TGTGCCAGTAGTATCGTTGGGGCGACAAACTATGGCTACACCTTC.

J is TRBJ1-2 and V is TRBV7-9; no firm D call. The CDR3 runs 12 residues. The V end was cut by 7 bases, the J end by 8 bases, with 14 bases between. Germline CDR1 SEHNR, CDR2 FQNEAQ (reference sequence). CDR3 DNA sequence: TGTGCCAGCAACGGACGACGGGGAGGCTACACCTTC. The encoded protein is CASNGRRGGYTF.

The chain recombines TRBV13 with TRBJ1-2; D uncertain. CDR1 and CDR2 (germline): PRHDT, FYEKMQ (reference sequence). V was trimmed by 7 bases and J by 1 base, leaving 19 bases between them. This CDR3 contains 16 residues. CDR3 loop: CASNSFTGIVNYGYTF. The CDR3 nucleotides are TGTGCCAGCAATAGCTTCACGGGGATCGTTAACTATGGCTACACCTTC.

V is TRBV5-1 and J is TRBJ2-5; 8 positions match TRBD2. Germline CDR1 is SGHRS and CDR2 is YFSETQ. With V trimmed by 4 bases and J by 1 base, 3 bases remained unmatched. This CDR3 comprises 14 residues. CDR3 nucleotide sequence: TGCGCCAGCAGCGGCGCGGGGGGCCAAGAGACCCAGTACTTC. Amino acid sequence: CASSGAGGQETQYF.

This clone came up once. This chain connects TRBV7-7 to TRBJ2-1, with 14 bases aligning to TRBD2. This CDR3 comprises 16 residues. Losses at the gene ends were 5 bases for V and 3 bases for J; bases not matched to a gene: 3. Germline loops: CDR1 SSHAT, CDR2 FNYEAQ (reference sequence). CDR3: CASSAGTSGGYNEQFF. The CDR3 DNA reads TGTGCCAGCAGCGCCGGGACTAGCGGGGGCTACAATGAGCAGTTCTTC.

The genes are TRBV28 and TRBJ1-5, with D uncertain. Germline CDR1 is MDHEN and CDR2 is SYDVKM. CDR3 size: 12 residues. V lost 7 bases to trimming and J lost 4 bases, with 8 bases between them. CDR3 coding DNA: TGTGCCAGCACCCTACTTAATCAGCCCCAGCATTTT. Amino acids: CASTLLNQPQHF.

This clone was seen more than once but under ten times. The chain recombines TRBV6-6 with TRBJ2-3; D is unresolved. CDR1 MNHNY and CDR2 SVGAGI come from the germline V gene (reference sequence). The ends were cut back, 0 bases at V and 2 bases at J, with 9 bases in the middle. CDR3 length equals 15 residues. The CDR3 is CASSYSSTNTDTQYF. In DNA form, the CDR3 reads TGTGCCAGCAGTTACTCGAGTACAAACACAGATACGCAGTATTTT.

CDR3 in amino acids: CASSQGAVPPTYNEQFF. The CDR3 DNA sequence: TGTGCCAGCAGCCAAGGGGCAGTTCCTCCCACATACAATGAGCAGTTCTTC. This chain uses TRBV3-1 (or the pseudogene TRBV3-2) with TRBJ2-1, with D unclear. This CDR3 is built from 17 residues. V gave up 1 base and J gave up 4 bases, with 17 bases separating them. Germline CDR1 reads LGHDT; CDR2 reads YNNKEL (reference sequence).